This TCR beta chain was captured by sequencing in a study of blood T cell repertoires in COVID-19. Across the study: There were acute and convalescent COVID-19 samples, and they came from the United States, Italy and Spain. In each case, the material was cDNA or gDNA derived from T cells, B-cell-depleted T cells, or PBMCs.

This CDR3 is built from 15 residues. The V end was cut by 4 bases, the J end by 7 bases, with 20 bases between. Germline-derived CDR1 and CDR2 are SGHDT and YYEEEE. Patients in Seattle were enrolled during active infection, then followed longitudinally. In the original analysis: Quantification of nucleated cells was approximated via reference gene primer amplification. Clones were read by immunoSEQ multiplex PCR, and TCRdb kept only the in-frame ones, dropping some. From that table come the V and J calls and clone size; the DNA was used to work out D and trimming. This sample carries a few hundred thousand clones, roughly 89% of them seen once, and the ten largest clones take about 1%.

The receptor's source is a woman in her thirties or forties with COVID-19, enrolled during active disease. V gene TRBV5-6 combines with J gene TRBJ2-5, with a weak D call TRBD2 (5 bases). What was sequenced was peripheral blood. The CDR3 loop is CASSRGRGTRGTQYF. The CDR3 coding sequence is TGTGCCAGCAGCCGGGGTAGAGGCACCCGGGGGACCCAGTACTTC.